Listed below are T cell receptor beta chains from one sample, sequenced in a study of response to subunit inactivated influenza vaccine. TCRdb re-analysed the RT-PCR reads in MiXCR, keeping a single row per CDR3 protein. The table has 650,000 to 800,000 distinct CDR3 sequences, approximately 14% seen once. The specimen was PBMCs from blood, collected roughly 2 weeks before vaccination. These receptor sequences come from a man aged 45-60 years who received an inactivated influenza vaccine. Both conserved end residues are part of each CDR3. The D gene is left open where the match is weak. Clone size, where shown, is once, few, many, or a class for clones that have expanded.

.,TRBV10-3,.,TRBJ2-7,CAISETGRTYEQYF,TGTGCCATCAGTGAGACAGGGAGGACCTACGAGCAGTACTTC
.,TRBV20-1,few,TRBJ2-3,CSARDERGSTDTQYF,TGCAGTGCTAGAGATGAACGGGGTTCCACAGATACGCAGTATTTT
TRBD2,TRBV6-1,.,TRBJ2-3,CASTDAGGRTDTQYF,TGTGCCAGCACCGACGCGGGGGGACGCACAGATACGCAGTATTTT
.,TRBV15,few,TRBJ2-1,CATSRDPKGEQFF,TGTGCCACCAGCAGAGATCCAAAGGGTGAGCAGTTCTTC
.,TRBV29-1,.,TRBJ1-1,CSAVYQGTGTEAFF,TGCAGCGCGGTCTATCAGGGGACGGGCACTGAAGCTTTCTTT
TRBD2,TRBV12-3/TRBV12-4,many,TRBJ2-5,CASNPLGGTQETQYF,TGTGCCAGCAACCCCTTGGGGGGGACGCAAGAGACCCAGTACTTC
TRBD2,TRBV5-1,.,TRBJ2-2,CASRPGLAGNQAGELFF,TGCGCCAGCAGACCGGGACTAGCGGGGAACCAGGCCGGGGAGCTGTTTTTT
.,TRBV6-5,many,TRBJ2-7,CASSYGFDTQGPYEQYF,TGTGCCAGCAGTTATGGGTTTGACACCCAGGGGCCCTACGAGCAGTACTTC
.,TRBV7-9,.,TRBJ1-6,CASSLTVGDSPLHF,TGTGCCAGCAGCTTGACCGTGGGGGATTCACCCCTCCACTTT
TRBD2,TRBV20-1,.,TRBJ2-5,CSARVSGQETQYF,TGCAGTGCTAGAGTTAGCGGGCAAGAGACCCAGTACTTC
TRBD2,TRBV4-2,many,TRBJ2-1,CASSQDLASGGASSYNEQFF,TGTGCCAGCAGCCAAGATTTGGCTAGCGGGGGAGCGAGCTCCTACAATGAGCAGTTCTTC
.,TRBV7-2,many,TRBJ2-1,CASSLGGFYNEQFF,TGTGCCAGCAGCTTAGGTGGCTTTTACAATGAGCAGTTCTTC
.,TRBV9,many,TRBJ2-1,CASSVDSPSYNEQFF,TGTGCCAGCAGCGTAGATAGTCCTTCCTACAATGAGCAGTTCTTC
.,TRBV6-6,.,TRBJ2-1,CASSYLLGDPQFF,TGTGCCAGCAGTTACCTCCTGGGGGACCCTCAGTTCTTC
TRBD2,TRBV7-6,once,TRBJ2-3,CASSLSPSGGTDTQYF,TGTGCCAGCAGCCTCAGCCCTAGCGGGGGCACAGATACGCAGTATTTT
TRBD2,TRBV12-3/TRBV12-4,.,TRBJ2-5,CASSKDWRGGQETQYF,TGTGCCAGCAGTAAGGACTGGCGGGGGGGACAAGAGACCCAGTACTTC
.,TRBV10-3,many,TRBJ1-1,CAISESTGATEAFF,TGTGCCATCAGTGAGTCGACGGGGGCCACTGAAGCTTTCTTT
TRBD1,TRBV27,.,TRBJ1-5,CASSSLRTGVGVSNQPQHF,TGTGCCAGCAGTTCCCTAAGGACAGGGGTTGGTGTTAGCAATCAGCCCCAGCATTTT
TRBD2,TRBV5-6,few,TRBJ2-1,CASSPRTSAYNEQFF,TGTGCCAGCAGCCCGAGGACTAGCGCCTACAATGAGCAGTTCTTC
.,TRBV5-5,.,TRBJ2-5,CASSVGTEEETQYF,TGTGCCAGCAGCGTTGGGACTGAAGAAGAGACCCAGTACTTC
.,TRBV5-1,few,TRBJ1-6,CASSLSFGGNSPLHF,TGCGCCAGCAGCTTGTCGTTCGGGGGTAATTCACCCCTCCACTTT
TRBD1,TRBV5-1,few,TRBJ2-5,CASSQGQAIIQETQYF,TGCGCCAGCAGCCAGGGACAGGCCATAATCCAAGAGACCCAGTACTTC
TRBD2,TRBV4-1,.,TRBJ2-3,CASSRATSGLASDTQYF,TGCGCCAGCAGCCGAGCAACATCGGGACTAGCGTCAGATACGCAGTATTTT
TRBD2,TRBV5-1,.,TRBJ2-5,CASSRTSVQETQYF,TGCGCCAGCAGCCGGACTAGCGTCCAAGAGACCCAGTACTTC
TRBD2,TRBV20-1,few,TRBJ2-3,CSASGLAGNPVGTQYF,TGCAGTGCTAGCGGACTAGCGGGAAACCCGGTGGGGACGCAGTATTTT
.,TRBV10-3,many,TRBJ2-7,CAIRSGAGAGEQYF,TGTGCCATCAGATCGGGGGCTGGGGCCGGCGAGCAGTACTTC
TRBD1,TRBV20-1,.,TRBJ2-7,CSARGGQAFSYEQYF,TGCAGTGCTAGAGGAGGACAGGCATTCTCCTACGAGCAGTACTTC
TRBD2,TRBV25-1,.,TRBJ2-1,CASSDVSGSFYEQFF,TGTGCCAGCAGTGATGTTAGCGGGAGTTTCTATGAGCAGTTCTTC
TRBD2,TRBV10-1,.,TRBJ2-1,CASSGPPSGVTNEQFF,TGCGCCAGCAGTGGTCCCCCTAGCGGGGTTACCAATGAGCAGTTCTTC
.,TRBV20-1,.,TRBJ2-6,CSARDGAASGANVLTF,TGCAGTGCTAGAGATGGCGCTGCCTCTGGGGCCAACGTCCTGACTTTC
TRBD2,TRBV6-2/TRBV6-3,once,TRBJ2-3,CASKGGPGLASTQYF,TGTGCCAGCAAAGGCGGTCCGGGACTAGCGTCTACGCAGTATTTT
.,TRBV12-3/TRBV12-4,.,TRBJ2-7,CASSPVHRQQYF,TGTGCCAGCAGTCCAGTCCACAGGCAACAGTACTTC
.,TRBV20-1,.,TRBJ1-4,CSATREGLEKLFF,TGCAGTGCCACGCGGGAAGGGCTTGAAAAACTGTTTTTT
TRBD1,TRBV29-1,few,TRBJ2-5,CSAEGDRGQETQYF,TGCAGCGCAGAAGGGGACAGGGGGCAAGAGACCCAGTACTTC
.,TRBV5-5,.,TRBJ2-7,CASSNTLPGLGTYEQYF,TGTGCCAGCAGTAACACCCTCCCCGGGTTGGGGACCTACGAGCAGTACTTC
.,TRBV12-3/TRBV12-4,many,TRBJ2-1,CASSLSEQFF,TGTGCCAGCAGTTTGAGTGAGCAGTTCTTC
TRBD2,TRBV7-8,few,TRBJ2-7,CASSLEFRTSGRTYEQYF,TGTGCCAGCAGCTTAGAATTCCGGACTAGCGGGAGGACCTACGAGCAGTACTTC
.,TRBV28,many,TRBJ2-3,CASSLGALRSDTQYF,TGTGCCAGCAGTTTAGGGGCTCTTCGGTCAGATACGCAGTATTTT
.,TRBV9,few,TRBJ2-3,CASSVVLAGADTQYF,TGTGCCAGCAGCGTAGTACTAGCTGGGGCAGATACGCAGTATTTT
.,TRBV7-3,.,TRBJ2-2,CASSLNSGVNTGELFF,TGTGCCAGCAGCTTAAATTCAGGGGTAAACACCGGGGAGCTGTTTTTT
.,TRBV7-9,few,TRBJ2-6,CASRKPPRGSGANVLTF,TGTGCCAGCAGAAAACCCCCGAGAGGCTCTGGGGCCAACGTCCTGACTTTC
.,TRBV7-9,few,TRBJ1-1,CASSWTNTEAFF,TGTGCCAGCAGCTGGACGAACACTGAAGCTTTCTTT
.,TRBV12-3/TRBV12-4,many,TRBJ2-2,CASSFNWAGELFF,TGTGCCAGCAGTTTCAACTGGGCCGGGGAGCTGTTTTTT
.,TRBV5-1,many,TRBJ2-7,CASSSVNSYEQYF,TGCGCCAGCAGCTCGGTTAATTCCTACGAGCAGTACTTC
TRBD1,TRBV7-3,few,TRBJ2-1,CASSGTGGREQFF,TGTGCCAGCAGCGGGACAGGGGGCCGTGAGCAGTTCTTC
.,TRBV15,.,TRBJ2-1,CATSPLGSDNEQFF,TGTGCCACCAGCCCCCTCGGGTCCGACAATGAGCAGTTCTTC
.,TRBV13,.,TRBJ2-7,CASSRNQGTYSYEQYF,TGTGCCAGCAGCCGAAATCAGGGGACCTACTCCTACGAGCAGTACTTC
.,TRBV7-9,many,TRBJ1-4,CASSRTDEKLFF,TGTGCCAGCAGTCGGACGGATGAAAAACTGTTTTTT
.,TRBV5-1,.,TRBJ2-1,CASSTRGAEQFF,TGCGCCAGCAGCACTAGGGGGGCTGAGCAGTTCTTC
.,TRBV12-3/TRBV12-4,few,TRBJ1-4,CASSYNHEKLFF,TGTGCCAGCAGTTATAACCATGAAAAACTGTTTTTT
TRBD2,TRBV6-1,few,TRBJ2-1,CATQLGLAGDNEQFF,TGTGCCACTCAACTGGGCCTAGCGGGAGACAATGAGCAGTTCTTC
.,TRBV6-1,many,TRBJ1-2,CASSTPGGGYGYTF,TGTGCCAGCAGCACCCCTGGCGGGGGCTATGGCTACACCTTC
TRBD1,TRBV11-2,.,TRBJ2-2,CASRNRGGAGELFF,TGTGCCAGCAGAAACAGGGGCGGCGCCGGGGAGCTGTTTTTT
.,TRBV4-2,.,TRBJ2-5,CASSNTGLVSETQYF,TGTGCCAGCAGTAACACGGGGCTAGTCTCAGAGACCCAGTACTTC
TRBD1,TRBV4-2,.,TRBJ2-7,CASSQDHTGGGEQYF,TGTGCCAGCAGCCAAGACCACACAGGGGGAGGCGAGCAGTACTTC
TRBD1,TRBV12-3/TRBV12-4,few,TRBJ2-5,CASNRDREETQYF,TGTGCCAGCAACCGGGACAGGGAGGAGACCCAGTACTTC
.,TRBV5-6,.,TRBJ2-3,CASSLFDRQVTDTQYF,TGTGCCAGCAGCTTGTTCGACAGGCAAGTCACAGATACGCAGTATTTT